One and the same sample provided the 13 T cell receptor beta chains below, sequenced in a study of regulatory T cells in long-lasting Graves disease (dated by TCRdb to the early 2020s). What this sample's time point label stands for: persistent/refractory GD, antithyroid drugs over 5 years with positive TRAb. For both TCR sequencing and RNA sequencing, RNA was extracted from PBMCs in TRIzol. The protocol used for the library was multiplex PCR. The reads were generated on an Illumina HiSeq 4000. CDR3 regions were amplified by Arm-PCR with iRepertoire HTBI primers to construct TCR beta libraries. Using fastp trimming at Q25 and MiXCR clonotype assembly, TCRdb reanalyzed the public sequencing data and kept in-frame beta chains. Rows with a matching CDR3 protein are joined into one entry that keeps the most common DNA and genes. This sample comprises hundreds of thousands of distinct CDR3 sequences, roughly a fifth of them detected only once. The ten largest clones take up about 7% of the sample.

The material sequenced was peripheral blood mononuclear cells (PBMCs), taken when the disease was refractory, from a patient treated with antithyroid drugs. These receptors came from a female donor with Graves disease.

The chain is built from TRBV3-1 and TRBJ2-6, with TRBD1 matching 9 bases. From germline, CDR1 is LGHDT and CDR2 YNNKEL (reference sequence). V gave up 1 base and J gave up 4 bases; unmatched junction bases: 11. This CDR3 contains 19 residues. DNA for the CDR3: TGTGCCAGCAGCCAAGCTTTGGGACAGGGACGCCAAGGGGCCAACGTCCTGACTTTC. Protein product: CASSQALGQGRQGANVLTF. The full variable domain, rest sourced from reference TRBV3-1 and TRBJ2-6, is DTAVSQTPKYLVTQMGNDKSIKCEQNLGHDTMYWYKQDSKKFLKIMFSYNNKELIINETVPNRFSPKSPDKAHLNLHINSLELGDSAVYFCASSQALGQGRQGANVLTFGAGSRLTVL.

The genes are TRBV18 and TRBJ2-7; TRBD2 aligns across 10 bases. J lost 7 bases, V lost 0 bases, and 9 bases had no gene match. The CDR3 runs 16 residues. Per the germline V gene, CDR1 is KGHSH and CDR2 is LQKENI. This CDR3 reads CASSPPFSGRPIEQYF. The CDR3 bases are TGTGCCAGCTCACCACCCTTTAGCGGGAGGCCGATAGAGCAGTACTTC.

The chain is built from TRBV7-3 and TRBJ2-1; 10 bases agree with TRBD2. From germline, CDR1 is SGHTA and CDR2 FQGTGA. The length of the CDR3 is 13 residues. V gave up 0 bases and J gave up 10 bases; unmatched junction bases: 0. This CDR3 is CASSLTGLAEQFF. CDR3 DNA: TGTGCCAGCAGCTTAACGGGACTAGCGGAGCAGTTCTTC. Drawing the rest from reference TRBV7-3 and TRBJ2-1, the complete variable domain is GAGVSQTPSNKVTEKGKYVELRCDPISGHTALYWYRQSLGQGPEFLIYFQGTGAADDSGLPNDRFFAVRPEGSVSTLKIQRTERGDSAVYLCASSLTGLAEQFFGPGTRLTVL.

This clonotype has a handful of counts. This chain uses TRBV12-3 or TRBV12-4 with TRBJ2-1; the match to TRBD2 covers 7 bases. The CDR3 is made up of 15 amino acids. The ends lost 4 bases at V and 12 bases at J; junction bases unmatched: 15. Here the CDR3 DNA reads TGTGCCAGCAGTTCCGGCGGGACTATCAATGAAGGGCAGTTCTTC. This translates into CASSSGGTINEGQFF.

The V and J genes are TRBV6-1 and TRBJ1-1, with 10 bases fitting TRBD1. Trimming at V came to 8 bases and at J to 1 base, leaving 4 bases not matched to a gene. CDR3 length equals 14 residues. Per the germline V gene, CDR1 is MNHNS and CDR2 is SASEGT. CDR3 DNA sequence: TGTGCCAGCGGGACAGGGGCTTCGAACACTGAAGCTTTCTTT. Its protein product is CASGTGASNTEAFF.

This clonotype was picked up a small number of times. One base away lies a much larger clone, so this may be a sequencing read error. The rearrangement joins TRBV7-8 to TRBJ1-2; a possible D gene is TRBD1 (5 bases). V shed 5 bases and J shed 6 bases, with 16 bases lying between them. Germline V CDR1 and CDR2: SGHVS, FQNEAQ. The CDR3 length is 14 residues. The DNA for the CDR3 is TGTGCCAGCAGCCGAGGGGACTCAAGGAATGGCTACACCTTC. Its protein is CASSRGDSRNGYTF.

The J gene is TRBJ2-2, the V gene TRBV29-1; 8 nucleotides match TRBD2. Per germline, CDR1 SQVTM and CDR2 ANQGSEA. V gave up 7 bases and J gave up 4 bases; unmatched junction bases: 14. This CDR3 contains 16 residues. CDR3 coding DNA: TGCAGCGCAACGGCCGGGAGGGCCCCGAGCACCGGGGAGCTGTTTTTT. Its translation is CSATAGRAPSTGELFF.

This chain connects TRBV19 to TRBJ1-5; 7 nucleotides line up with TRBD1. Germline V gene lookup returns CDR1 LNHDA and CDR2 SQIVND (reference sequence). The CDR3 runs to 15 residues. After removal of 5 bases from V and 5 bases from J, the junction contained 9 bases not matched to a gene. CDR3 residues: CASSSARGQHQPQHF. The CDR3 DNA reads TGTGCCAGTAGTTCCGCCAGGGGACAGCATCAGCCCCAGCATTTT. Full variable domain (outside the CDR3, taken from reference TRBV19 and TRBJ1-5): DGGITQSPKYLFRKEGQNVTLSCEQNLNHDAMYWYRQDPGQGLRLIYYSQIVNDFQKGDIAEGYSVSREKKESFPLTVTSAQKNPTAFYLCASSSARGQHQPQHFGDGTRLSIL.

The chain employs TRBV19 and TRBJ2-5; D is perhaps TRBD1 or TRBD2 (5 bases each). This CDR3 has 14 amino acids. The ends were cut back, 3 bases at V and 2 bases at J, with 10 bases in the middle. CDR1 and CDR2 (germline): LNHDA, SQIVND (reference sequence). This CDR3 is CASSMGRLQETQYF. The CDR3 DNA reads TGTGCCAGTAGTATGGGACGGCTACAAGAGACCCAGTACTTC.

This clonotype was recorded at least ten times. The V gene is TRBV12-3 or TRBV12-4, the J gene TRBJ2-7, with 10 nucleotides matching TRBD1. The CDR3 is 14 amino acids. The J segment lost 3 bases and the V segment lost 5 bases, leaving 4 bases of the junction unmatched. CDR3 sequence reads: CASSGTGEGYEQYF. For the CDR3, the DNA is TGTGCCAGCAGTGGGACAGGGGAGGGCTACGAGCAGTACTTC.

This clonotype appeared a few times. The V gene is TRBV7-2, the J gene TRBJ2-7; D possibly uses TRBD1 or TRBD2 (5 bases each). The V end was cut by 5 bases, the J end by 0 bases, with 20 bases between. The CDR3 runs to 17 residues. CDR1 SGHTA and CDR2 FQGNSA come from the germline V gene. CDR3 loop: CASSKMMTGTSSYEQYF. The DNA of the CDR3 is TGTGCCAGCAGCAAAATGATGACCGGGACGAGCTCCTACGAGCAGTACTTC.

In its sample, this clonotype was seen many times. V usage is TRBV10-3 and J usage is TRBJ1-2; D perhaps matches TRBD1 (6 bases). CDR1 and CDR2 from the germline V gene are ENHRY and SYGVKD. V was clipped by 6 bases and J by 7 bases, with 18 bases between them. There are 14 residues in the CDR3. The CDR3 loop is CAIRPPGESGGYTF. The CDR3 DNA sequence: TGTGCCATCAGACCCCCAGGGGAGTCAGGTGGCTACACCTTC.

This chain links TRBV20-1 with TRBJ2-7; 9 nucleotides match TRBD1. Germline CDR1 DFQATT, CDR2 SNEGSKA (reference sequence). V gave up 7 bases and J gave up 0 bases; unmatched junction bases: 7. This CDR3 has 14 amino acids. The CDR3 coding sequence is TGCAGTGGGAAGGGACAGGGTTACTCCTACGAGCAGTACTTC. It specifies CSGKGQGYSYEQYF.